Sequencing of this TCR beta chain was carried out in a study of cytomegalovirus exposure and HLA in healthy donors. Primers included in the PCR were 60 Vbeta and 13 Jbeta primers. Assay used: immunoSEQ multiplex PCR; TCRdb lists only in-frame clones, some missing. The sample has about 140,000 clones; 60% to 85% are singletons. This CDR3 region has 17 residues. CDR1 is LNHDA, CDR2 SQIVND, per germline (reference sequence). Unmatched junction bases numbered 13, after V lost 4 bases and J lost 3 bases. Study observations and caveats: The authors listed roughly 150 TCR beta chains as cytomegalovirus-associated. Previously analyzed data showed that most TCR beta V segments were productive at a frequency of about 87% or about 30%. In a later analysis, DRB1 alleles had the most associated TCRs; HLA-C alleles the fewest. Later genetic work tied a missense DCLRE1C variant to beta-chain V and J trimming.

To note about this clone: Its antigen remains unidentified.

Input material: PBMCs. This TCR derives from a male donor in good health and CMV-seropositive. The rearrangement uses TRBV19 and TRBJ1-1; 8 bases are shared with TRBD1. CDR3 DNA sequence: TGTGCCAGTAGTAGGACAGGGAAAGGGGTAGGTGACACTGAAGCTTTCTTT. This translates into CASSRTGKGVGDTEAFF.